This T cell receptor (beta chain) emerged from a study of Ad26.COV2.S vaccination and SARS-CoV-2 variants. V was clipped by 1 base and J by 2 bases, with 15 bases between them. This CDR3 comprises 16 residues. Germline V gene sequence: CDR1 LNHNV, CDR2 YYDKDF (reference sequence). Assay used: immunoSEQ multiplex PCR; TCRdb lists only in-frame clones, some missing. This sample yields hundreds of thousands of clones, of which approximately 85% are seen a single time; 3% to 4% belongs to the top ten. This clone has more than one count but fewer than ten. Treatment defined: some 19 received Ad26.COV2.S at low or high dose, single or two shots; about 5 received placebo; per-sample allocation not given. After the first vaccine or placebo injection, samples were drawn on day 63.

The specimen was peripheral blood, collected in a trial of Ad26.COV2.S vaccine versus placebo. This sequence was found in a person between 18 and 65 years old who received the Ad26.COV2.S COVID-19 vaccine or a placebo. This rearrangement joins TRBV15 to TRBJ2-7, with D perhaps matching TRBD2 (6 bases). CDR3 sequence: CATSRGSVGGAYEQYF. The CDR3 coding sequence is TGTGCCACCAGCAGAGGTTCTGTCGGGGGAGCCTACGAGCAGTACTTC.